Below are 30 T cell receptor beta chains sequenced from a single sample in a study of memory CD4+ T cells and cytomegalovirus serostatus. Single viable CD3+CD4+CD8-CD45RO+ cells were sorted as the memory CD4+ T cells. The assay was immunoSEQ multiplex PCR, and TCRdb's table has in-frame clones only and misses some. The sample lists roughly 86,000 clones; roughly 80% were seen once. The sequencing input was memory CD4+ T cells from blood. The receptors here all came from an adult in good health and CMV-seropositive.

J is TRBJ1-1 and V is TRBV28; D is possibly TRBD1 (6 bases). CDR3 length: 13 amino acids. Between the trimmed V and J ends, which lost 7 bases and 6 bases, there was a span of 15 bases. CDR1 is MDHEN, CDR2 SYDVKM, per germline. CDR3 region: CASTPGQTSEAFF. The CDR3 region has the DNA TGTGCCAGCACCCCCGGACAGACTTCTGAAGCTTTCTTT.

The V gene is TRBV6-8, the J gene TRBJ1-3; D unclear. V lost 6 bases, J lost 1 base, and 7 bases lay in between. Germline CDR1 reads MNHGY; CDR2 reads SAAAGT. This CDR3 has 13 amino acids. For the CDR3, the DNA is TGTGCCAGCAGACAACAATCTGGAAACACCATATATTTT. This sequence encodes CASRQQSGNTIYF.

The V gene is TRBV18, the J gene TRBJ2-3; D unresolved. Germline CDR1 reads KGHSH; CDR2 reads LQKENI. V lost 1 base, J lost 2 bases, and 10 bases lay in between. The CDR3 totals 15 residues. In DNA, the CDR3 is TGTGCCAGCTCACCACGGTCCAGGTCCACAGATACGCAGTATTTT. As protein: CASSPRSRSTDTQYF. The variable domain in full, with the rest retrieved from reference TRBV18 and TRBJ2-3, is NAGVMQNPRHLVRRRGQEARLRCSPMKGHSHVYWYRQLPEEGLKFMVYLQKENIIDESGMPKERFSAEFPKEGPSILRIQQVVRGDSAAYFCASSPRSRSTDTQYFGPGTRLTVL.

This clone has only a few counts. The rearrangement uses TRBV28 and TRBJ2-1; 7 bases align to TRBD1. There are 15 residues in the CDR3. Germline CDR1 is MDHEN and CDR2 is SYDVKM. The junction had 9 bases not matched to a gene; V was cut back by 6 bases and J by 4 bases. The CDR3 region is CASSISGQQYNEQFF. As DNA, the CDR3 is TGTGCCAGCAGCATCTCGGGACAGCAGTACAATGAGCAGTTCTTC.

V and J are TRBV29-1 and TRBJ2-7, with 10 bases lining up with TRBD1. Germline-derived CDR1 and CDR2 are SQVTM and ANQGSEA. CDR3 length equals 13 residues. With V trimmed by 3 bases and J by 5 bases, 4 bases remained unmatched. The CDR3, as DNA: TGCAGCGTTGAGCGGGACAGGGGCCACGAGCAGTACTTC. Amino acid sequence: CSVERDRGHEQYF.

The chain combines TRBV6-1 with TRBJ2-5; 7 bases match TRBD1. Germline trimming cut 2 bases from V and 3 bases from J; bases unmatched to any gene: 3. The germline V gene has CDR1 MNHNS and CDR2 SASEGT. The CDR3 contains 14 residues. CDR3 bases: TGTGCCAGCAGTGAAATTCAGGGGGAAGAGACCCAGTACTTC. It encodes CASSEIQGEETQYF.

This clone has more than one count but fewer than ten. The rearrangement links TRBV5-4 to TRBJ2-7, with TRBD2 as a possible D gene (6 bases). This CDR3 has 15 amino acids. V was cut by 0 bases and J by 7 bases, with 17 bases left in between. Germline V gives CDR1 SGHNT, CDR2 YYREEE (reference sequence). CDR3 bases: TGTGCCAGCAGCTTGGATGGGGGAGGTCTGAAAGAGCAGTACTTC. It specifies CASSLDGGGLKEQYF.

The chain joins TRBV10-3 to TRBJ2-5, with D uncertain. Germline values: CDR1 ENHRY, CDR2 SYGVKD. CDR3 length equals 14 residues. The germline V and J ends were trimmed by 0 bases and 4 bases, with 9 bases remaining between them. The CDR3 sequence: CAISESMATETQYF. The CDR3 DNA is TGTGCCATCAGTGAGTCGATGGCGACAGAGACCCAGTACTTC.

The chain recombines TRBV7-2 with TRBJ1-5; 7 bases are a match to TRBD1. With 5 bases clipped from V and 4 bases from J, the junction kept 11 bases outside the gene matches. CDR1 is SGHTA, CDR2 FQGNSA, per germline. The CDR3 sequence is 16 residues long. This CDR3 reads CASSARPGQYNQPQHF. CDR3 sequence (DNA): TGTGCCAGCAGCGCTCGACCGGGACAGTATAATCAGCCCCAGCATTTT.

The CDR3 DNA is TGTGCCACCAGCGACGGGGTCAGGGGGGACGTCCTGACTTTC. Encoded protein: CATSDGVRGDVLTF. The genes are TRBV6-6 and TRBJ2-6; D is possibly TRBD1 (7 bases). This CDR3 contains 14 residues. Trimming shortened V by 10 bases and J by 11 bases, and 21 bases separated the two germline ends. Germline V lookup: CDR1 MNHNY, CDR2 SVGAGI (reference sequence).

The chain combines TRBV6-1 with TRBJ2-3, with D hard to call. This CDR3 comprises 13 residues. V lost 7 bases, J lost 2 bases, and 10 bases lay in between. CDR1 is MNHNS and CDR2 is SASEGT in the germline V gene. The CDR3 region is CASKGSSTDTQYF. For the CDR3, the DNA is TGTGCCAGCAAAGGCAGCTCCACAGATACGCAGTATTTT.

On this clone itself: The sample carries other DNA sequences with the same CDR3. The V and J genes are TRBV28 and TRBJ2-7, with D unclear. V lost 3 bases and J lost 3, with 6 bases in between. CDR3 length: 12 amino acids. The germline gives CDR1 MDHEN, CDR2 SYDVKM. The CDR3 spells CASSFQNYEQYF. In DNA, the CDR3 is TGTGCCAGCAGTTTCCAGAACTACGAGCAGTACTTC.

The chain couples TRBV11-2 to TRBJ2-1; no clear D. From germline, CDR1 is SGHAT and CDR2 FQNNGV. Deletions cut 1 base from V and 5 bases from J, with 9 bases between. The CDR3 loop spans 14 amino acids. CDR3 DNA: TGTGCCAGCAGCTTAGGGGCCAGCAACAATGAGCAGTTCTTC. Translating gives CASSLGASNNEQFF.

The CDR3 reads CATSRGGDNTGELFF. In DNA form, the CDR3 reads TGTGCCACCAGCAGAGGTGGAGACAACACCGGGGAGCTGTTTTTT. The chain is built from TRBV15 and TRBJ2-2; no definite D call. CDR3 size: 15 residues. V gave up 1 base and J gave up 2 bases, with 8 bases separating them. Germline CDR1 reads LNHNV; CDR2 reads YYDKDF (reference sequence).

CDR3 protein: CASSQEWALGFGYEQYF. The CDR3 coding sequence is TGTGCCAGCAGCCAAGAATGGGCCCTGGGGTTCGGCTACGAGCAGTACTTC. The gene calls are TRBV4-2 and TRBJ2-7; the D is unclear. V was clipped by 0 bases and J by 3 bases, with 18 bases between them. Germline CDR1 reads LGHNA; CDR2 reads YNFKEQ. The CDR3 sequence is 17 residues long.

This CDR3 reads CAISHHYDSGNQPQHF. The CDR3 DNA sequence: TGTGCCATCAGTCACCATTATGACAGTGGCAATCAGCCCCAGCATTTT. The chain is built from TRBV10-3 and TRBJ1-5; maybe TRBD1 (5 bases). The germline V and J ends were trimmed by 5 bases and 2 bases, with 16 bases remaining between them. The CDR3 sequence is 16 residues long. Germline CDR1 reads ENHRY; CDR2 reads SYGVKD.

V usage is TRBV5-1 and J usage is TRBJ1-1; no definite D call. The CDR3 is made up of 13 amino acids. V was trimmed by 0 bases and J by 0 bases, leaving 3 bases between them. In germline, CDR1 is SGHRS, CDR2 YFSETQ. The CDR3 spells CASSLGMNTEAFF. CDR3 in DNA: TGCGCCAGCAGCTTGGGAATGAACACTGAAGCTTTCTTT.

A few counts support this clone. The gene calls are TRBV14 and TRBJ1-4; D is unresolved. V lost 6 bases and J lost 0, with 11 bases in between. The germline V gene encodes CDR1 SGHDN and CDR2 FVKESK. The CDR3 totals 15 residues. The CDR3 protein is CASSVSGPTNEKLFF. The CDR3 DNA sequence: TGTGCCAGCAGTGTGTCGGGTCCAACTAATGAAAAACTGTTTTTT.

The CDR3 DNA is TGCAGCGTTGAAGACCCGACAGGGACGTATGGCTACACCTTC. Its translation is CSVEDPTGTYGYTF. The rearrangement links TRBV29-1 to TRBJ1-2, with 7 bases identical to TRBD1. Germline assignment: CDR1 SQVTM and CDR2 ANQGSEA. The CDR3 has 14 residues. J lost 5 bases, V lost 0 bases, and 6 bases had no gene match.

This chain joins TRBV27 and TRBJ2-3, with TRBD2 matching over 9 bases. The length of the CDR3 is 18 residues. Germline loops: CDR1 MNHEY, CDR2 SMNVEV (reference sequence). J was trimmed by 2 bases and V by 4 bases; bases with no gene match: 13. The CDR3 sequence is CASSSPRRREGSTDTQYF. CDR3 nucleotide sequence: TGTGCCAGCAGTTCCCCCCGGCGGCGGGAGGGTTCCACAGATACGCAGTATTTT.

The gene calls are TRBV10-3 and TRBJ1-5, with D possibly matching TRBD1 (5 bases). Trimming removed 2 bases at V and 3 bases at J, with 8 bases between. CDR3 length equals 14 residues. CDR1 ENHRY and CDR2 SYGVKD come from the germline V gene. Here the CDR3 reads CAISEEQANQPQHF. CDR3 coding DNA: TGTGCCATCAGTGAGGAACAGGCCAATCAGCCCCAGCATTTT.

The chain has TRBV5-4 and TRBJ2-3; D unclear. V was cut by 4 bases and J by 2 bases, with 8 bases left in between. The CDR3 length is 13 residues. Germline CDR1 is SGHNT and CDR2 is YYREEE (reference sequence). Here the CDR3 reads CASSPGPTDTQYF. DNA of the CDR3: TGTGCCAGCAGCCCCGGACCCACAGATACGCAGTATTTT.

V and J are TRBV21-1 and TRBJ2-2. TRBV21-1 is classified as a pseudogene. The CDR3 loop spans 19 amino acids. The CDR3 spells CASSKGGWYKTPVTGELFF. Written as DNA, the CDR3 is TGTGCCAGCAGCAAAGGGGGATGGTACAAGACTCCTGTGACCGGGGAGCTGTTTTTT.

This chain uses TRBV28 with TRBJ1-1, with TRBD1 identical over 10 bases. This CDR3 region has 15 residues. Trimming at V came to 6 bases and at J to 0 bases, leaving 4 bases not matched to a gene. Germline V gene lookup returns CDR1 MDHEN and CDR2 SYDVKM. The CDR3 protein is CASSPGTGVNTEAFF. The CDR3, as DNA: TGTGCCAGCAGCCCCGGGACAGGGGTGAACACTGAAGCTTTCTTT.

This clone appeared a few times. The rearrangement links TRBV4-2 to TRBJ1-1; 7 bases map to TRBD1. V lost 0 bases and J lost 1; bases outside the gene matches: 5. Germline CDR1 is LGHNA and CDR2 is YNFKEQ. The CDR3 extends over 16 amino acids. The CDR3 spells CASSQDGDSRNTEAFF. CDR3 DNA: TGTGCCAGCAGCCAAGATGGGGACAGCAGGAACACTGAAGCTTTCTTT.

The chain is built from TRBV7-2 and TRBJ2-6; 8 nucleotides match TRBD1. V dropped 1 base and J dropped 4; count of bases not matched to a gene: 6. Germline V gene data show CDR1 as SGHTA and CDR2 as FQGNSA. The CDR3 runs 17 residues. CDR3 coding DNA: TGTGCCAGCAGCTTAGGGCAGGGGGCGCGGGGGGCCAACGTCCTGACTTTC. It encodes CASSLGQGARGANVLTF.

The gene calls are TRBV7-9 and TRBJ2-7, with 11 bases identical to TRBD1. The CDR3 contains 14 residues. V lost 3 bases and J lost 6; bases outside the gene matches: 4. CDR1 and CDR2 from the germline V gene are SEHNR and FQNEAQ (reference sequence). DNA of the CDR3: TGTGCCAGCAGCTTTACTGGGACAGGGGGCGAGCAGTACTTC. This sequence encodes CASSFTGTGGEQYF. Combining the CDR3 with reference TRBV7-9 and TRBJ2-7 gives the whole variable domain DTGVSQNPRHKITKRGQNVTFRCDPISEHNRLYWYRQTLGQGPEFLTYFQNEAQLEKSRLLSDRFSAERPKGSFSTLEIQRTEQGDSAMYLCASSFTGTGGEQYFGPGTRLTVT.

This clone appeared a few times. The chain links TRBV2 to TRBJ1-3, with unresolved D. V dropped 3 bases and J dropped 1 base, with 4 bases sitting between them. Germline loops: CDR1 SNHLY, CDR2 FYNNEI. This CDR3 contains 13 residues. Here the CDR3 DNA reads TGTGCCAGCAGTGATATATCTGGAAACACCATATATTTT. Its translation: CASSDISGNTIYF.

The DNA of the CDR3 is TGCGCCAGCAGCCCTCAGGGTGCAACTAATGAAAAACTGTTTTTT. Protein: CASSPQGATNEKLFF. This chain connects TRBV4-1 to TRBJ1-4; D perhaps matches TRBD1 (5 bases). Germline CDR1 MGHRA, CDR2 YSYEKL. Trimming took off 4 bases at V and 0 bases at J, with 9 bases between the two ends. The CDR3 is 15 residues long.

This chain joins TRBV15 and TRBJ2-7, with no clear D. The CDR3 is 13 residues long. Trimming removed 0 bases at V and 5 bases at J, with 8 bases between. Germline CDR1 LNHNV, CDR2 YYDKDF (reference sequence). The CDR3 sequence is CATSRDRRDEQYF. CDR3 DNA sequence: TGTGCCACCAGCAGAGATAGAAGGGACGAGCAGTACTTC. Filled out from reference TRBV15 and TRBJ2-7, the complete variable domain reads DAMVIQNPRYQVTQFGKPVTLSCSQTLNHNVMYWYQQKSSQAPKLLFHYYDKDFNNEADTPDNFQSRRPNTSFCFLDIRSPGLGDTAMYLCATSRDRRDEQYFGPGTRLTVT.